This record looks at one T cell receptor (beta chain) sequence and its context. Its specificity is unknown. The data derive from a study of a mutant IDH1 vaccine in newly diagnosed glioma. Documented time point: week 47, end of study. Vaccination comprised doses that each held 300 ug of mutant IDH1 20-mer peptide, plus topical imiquimod. The method was immunoSEQ multiplex PCR; TCRdb's version includes in-frame clones alone and lacks a portion of them. The table records 75,000 to 95,000 clones, roughly 90% of them present only once. Trimming took 7 bases from V and 8 from J; bases not matched to a gene: 8. This CDR3 has 14 residues. Germline CDR1 MNHEY, CDR2 SVGAGI.

The clonotype originates from a woman aged 50 to 60 with glioma. The chain uses TRBV6-5 and TRBJ2-2; 9 bases agree with TRBD2. The sequencing here drew on PBMCs, taken from a glioma patient whose treatment included an IDH1 peptide vaccine. CDR3 amino acids: CASMRPGLAGELFF. The CDR3 DNA sequence: TGTGCCAGCATGAGACCGGGACTAGCTGGGGAGCTGTTTTTT.